This T cell receptor (beta chain) stems from a study of OX40 agonist ivuxolimab in advanced cancers. General observations from the study: With doses of 0.1-3.0 mg/kg, partial responders showed among the lowest clonal expansion.

In regard to this clone: What it binds is unknown.

V was shortened by 4 bases and J by 10 bases, with 11 bases between the two germline ends. CDR3 length equals 13 residues. Germline loops: CDR1 SGHTA, CDR2 FQGTGA. Libraries were prepared by immunoSEQ multiplex PCR; TCRdb keeps only in-frame clonotypes and omits some of them. The profile shows around 64,000 clones, around nine tenths of them singletons. The TCR comes from an adult with an advanced solid tumor such as melanoma, head and neck, liver or kidney cancer. The chain is built from TRBV7-3 and TRBJ1-6, with D tentatively TRBD1 (6 bases). Sequencing was performed on CD4+ or CD8+ T cells sorted from blood, taken in a trial of the OX40 agonist ivuxolimab. This chain's CDR3 is CASSSLQGSPLHF. The CDR3 DNA follows: TGTGCCAGCAGCTCGCTTCAGGGGTCACCCCTCCACTTT.